Shown below are 18 T cell receptor beta chains from a single sample sequenced in a study of CD8+ T cells in alopecia areata. Extracted RNA was reverse transcribed, and the resulting cDNA served as sequencing template. Sequenced by immunoSEQ multiplex PCR; TCRdb stores in-frame clones only, minus some. The sample includes approximately 110,000 clones, none of them occurring once. The specimen sequenced was lesional skin. The receptors shown here come from a C3H/HeJ mouse with alopecia areata. MHC haplotype of the strain: H2-k.

This clone was observed a few times. Mouse germline and gene names are used. Read data end 4 residues before the CDR3 end; the end is taken from the germline J gene. This chain uses TRBV14 with TRBJ2-2; tentatively, D is TRBD1 (6 bases). Looked up from germline, CDR1 is SGHDT and CDR2 is FRDEAV. The CDR3 spans 15 residues. The V gene lost 2 bases and the J gene lost 4 bases, with 12 bases spanning the gap. The part of the CDR3 DNA that was read is TGTGCCAGCAGTTTGACGGCAGGGGTCACCGGG. The encoded protein is CASSLTAGVTG. The complete CDR3 reads CASSLTAGVTGQLYF.

Notes on this clone: The germline and genes are mouse ones. The CDR3 here is CASSQTVKQDTQYF. The CDR3 DNA, read in part, is TGTGCCAGCAGCCAGACAGTCAAACAAGAC. This sequence joins TRBV19 and TRBJ2-5; maybe TRBD1 (5 bases). The CDR3 extends 4 residues past the end of the read, so its final part is completed from the germline J gene. This CDR3 is built from 14 residues. The V end lost 5 bases, the J end lost 3 bases, and 13 bases lay between the germline ends. In germline, CDR1 is FNHDT, CDR2 SITEND (reference sequence).

As to this clone: Gene names are the mouse ones. The missing CDR3 end, 4 residues past where the read stops, is filled in from the germline J gene. The V and J genes are TRBV19 and TRBJ1-2, with a weak D call TRBD1 (6 bases). Germline V gene lookup returns CDR1 FNHDT and CDR2 SITEND (reference sequence). The CDR3 extends over 9 amino acids. CDR3 bases read: TGTGCCGCAGGGGAC. Translated: CAAGD. The complete CDR3 sequence is CAAGDDYTF.

This clone came up a few times. Any gene name here is a mouse gene name. The CDR3 goes on 4 residues after the read ends, and that part is filled in from the germline J gene. The rearrangement uses TRBV13-3 and TRBJ2-4, with D tentatively TRBD1 (6 bases). The V end lost 0 bases, the J end lost 3 bases, and 11 bases lay between the germline ends. Germline V gene data show CDR1 as NNHDY and CDR2 as SYVADS. The CDR3 loop spans 15 amino acids. The CDR3: CASSDARDMQNTLYF. The covered CDR3 bases are TGTGCCAGCAGTGATGCTAGGGACATGCAAAAC.

As for this clone: Gene names are mouse gene names. The CDR3 end lies 4 residues beyond the end of the read and is filled in from the germline J gene. This chain connects TRBV1 to TRBJ2-7; 9 bases fit TRBD2. The CDR3 length is 15 residues. Germline V lookup: CDR1 NSQYPW, CDR2 LRSPGD (reference sequence). CDR3 bases read: TGCACCTGCAGTTCGACTGGGGGAAGGGGGTAT. Protein sequence: CTCSSTGGRGY. The whole CDR3 sequence reads CTCSSTGGRGYEQYF.

This clone was seen a few times. TCRdb's protein and the translated DNA diverge at residue 13; the protein reported here is the translation of the DNA. Here the gene names and germline are mouse. The DNA ends 3 residues before the CDR3 does, and the rest of the CDR3 is filled in from the germline J gene. V is TRBV13-3 and J is TRBJ1-6; TRBD1 matches at 9 bases. TRBJ1-6 is an open reading frame whose function is uncertain. This CDR3 spans 16 amino acids. The trim removed 0 bases at V and 10 bases at J, leaving 8 bases unmatched. Germline lookup yields CDR1 NNHDY and CDR2 SYVADS. Partial CDR3 DNA: TGTGCCAGCAGTGATGCTACAGGGGGCGTTAGGTCGCCC. It codes for CASSDATGGVRSP. The entire CDR3 sequence reads CASSDATGGVRSPLYF.

This clone was seen only a few times. The genes are named according to mouse. The CDR3 is cut off 4 residues early in the read; its end comes from the germline J gene. The chain couples TRBV13-3 to TRBJ2-4; 10 nucleotides align to TRBD2. CDR1 and CDR2 from the germline V gene are NNHDY and SYVADS. This CDR3 comprises 16 residues. Trimming cost V 4 bases and J 0 bases; bases outside gene matches: 5. The CDR3 sequence: CASSSDWGASQNTLYF. The part of the CDR3 DNA that was read is TGTGCCAGCAGTTCTGACTGGGGGGCAAGTCAAAAC.

About this clone: Gene names follow the mouse nomenclature. The sequence runs out 4 residues before the end of the CDR3; the remainder is reconstructed from the germline J gene. V usage is TRBV13-3 and J usage is TRBJ2-2; 7 bases map to TRBD2. V shed 4 bases, J shed 1 base, and the junction held 7 bases outside the gene matches. The CDR3 sequence is 16 residues long. Per germline, CDR1 NNHDY and CDR2 SYVADS. CDR3 sequence reads: CASSPLTGRNTGQLYF. CDR3 bases read: TGTGCCAGCAGTCCCCTGACTGGGAGAAACACCGGG.

This clone was detected only a few times. A mismatch at residue 10 separates the TCRdb protein from the translated DNA, so the protein presented here was translated from the DNA. All gene names here are mouse names. The CDR3 goes on 3 residues after the read ends, and that part is filled in from the germline J gene. The genes are TRBV31 and TRBJ1-3, with TRBD1 identical over 8 bases. With V trimmed by 5 bases and J by 3 bases, 3 bases remained unmatched. This CDR3 comprises 13 residues. Per germline, CDR1 GKSSPN and CDR2 SITVG. The sequenced CDR3 bases are TGTGCCTGGCAGGGGGCGCTTGGAAATACG. Encoded protein: CAWQGALGNT. The CDR3 as a whole reads CAWQGALGNTLYF.

This clone has only a few counts. TCRdb's protein sequence differs at residue 11 from the translated DNA; the protein presented here follows the DNA. Genes and germline come from the mouse. This CDR3 reads CASDDSFSGNTLYF. The sequenced part of the CDR3 DNA is TGTGCCAGCGACGACAGCTTTTCTGGAAATACG. This chain joins TRBV13-2 and TRBJ1-3; TRBD1 might be the D (5 bases). With the read ending 3 residues before the CDR3 end, the germline J gene is used to fill in that end. There are 14 residues in the CDR3. CDR1 and CDR2 (germline): NNHNN, SYGAGS (reference sequence). Trimming shortened V by 6 bases and J by 0 bases, and 10 bases separated the two germline ends.

This clone was observed a few times. The gene names here belong to mouse. Partial CDR3 DNA: TGTGCCAGCAGTCCCGCTGGGGGGGTAGGCGGG. Translated, it gives CASSPAGGVGG. The full-length CDR3 reads as CASSPAGGVGGQLYF. The V gene is TRBV13-3, the J gene TRBJ2-2, with 9 bases that match TRBD2. The read gets to within 4 residues of the CDR3 end, and the germline J gene fills in the rest. This CDR3 has 15 residues. Germline-derived CDR1 and CDR2 are NNHDY and SYVADS.

This clone turned up a few times. The genes are named according to mouse. The read stops 4 residues short of the end of the CDR3; the missing end is completed from the germline J gene. The chain is built from TRBV13-3 and TRBJ2-5; 9 nucleotides line up with TRBD1. V dropped 3 bases and J dropped 0; count of bases not matched to a gene: 2. The CDR3 length is 15 residues. Germline CDR1 reads NNHDY; CDR2 reads SYVADS. Partial CDR3 DNA: TGTGCCAGCAGTGGTGGACAGGGGAACCAAGAC. Translated: CASSGGQGNQD. The entire CDR3 is CASSGGQGNQDTQYF.

In the case of this clone: Mouse names are used for the genes. The CDR3 is cut off 4 residues early in the read; its end comes from the germline J gene. The gene calls are TRBV1 and TRBJ1-2, with TRBD1 matching over 12 bases. With 0 bases clipped from V and 4 bases from J, the junction kept 3 bases outside the gene matches. This CDR3 is 16 amino acids long. CDR1 NSQYPW and CDR2 LRSPGD come from the germline V gene (reference sequence). CDR3 sequence: CTCSADGTGGVSDYTF. The CDR3 bases that were read are TGCACCTGCAGTGCAGATGGGACAGGGGGCGTCTCC.

This clone was counted at least ten times. Germline and genes: mouse. The read gets to within 4 residues of the CDR3 end, and the germline J gene fills in the rest. This chain joins TRBV13-3 and TRBJ2-5; 12 positions match TRBD2. CDR1 and CDR2 (germline): NNHDY, SYVADS. J lost 0 bases, V lost 4 bases, and 3 bases had no gene match. CDR3 size: 16 residues. The chain's CDR3 is CASSRDWGVNQDTQYF. Partial CDR3 DNA: TGTGCCAGCAGTCGGGACTGGGGGGTTAACCAAGAC.

This clone has a handful of counts. A mismatch at residue 11 separates the TCRdb protein from the translated DNA, so the protein presented here was translated from the DNA. Any gene name here is a mouse gene name. The CDR3 goes on 3 residues after the read ends, and that part is filled in from the germline J gene. V usage is TRBV13-3 and J usage is TRBJ1-6, with D perhaps matching TRBD1 (5 bases). TRBJ1-6 is labeled an ORF, and its function is uncertain. V was trimmed by 0 bases and J by 11 bases, leaving 12 bases between them. Germline values: CDR1 NNHDY, CDR2 SYVADS. The CDR3 length is 14 residues. This CDR3 is CASSDAPGMPPLYF. The part of the CDR3 DNA that was read is TGTGCCAGCAGTGATGCACCAGGGATGCCGCCC.

This clone has just a few counts. The listed genes are named as in mouse. The missing CDR3 end, 4 residues past where the read stops, is filled in from the germline J gene. V gene TRBV17 combines with J gene TRBJ2-3, with TRBD1 matching 10 bases. V lost 0 bases to trimming and J lost 0 bases; unmatched junction nucleotides: 12. Germline V gene sequence: CDR1 MNHDT, CDR2 YYDKIL. The CDR3 extends over 20 amino acids. Partial CDR3 DNA: TGTGCTAGCAGTAGAGAGGCGGACAGGGGGAGGGGGGATAGTGCAGAA. Encoded protein: CASSREADRGRGDSAE. The full CDR3 protein is CASSREADRGRGDSAETLYF.

This clone was observed a handful of times. Genes and germline come from the mouse. The read terminates 4 residues before the CDR3 end, so the remaining end is supplied by the germline J gene. The chain combines TRBV13-1 with TRBJ2-5; 10 positions match TRBD1. The length of the CDR3 is 14 residues. The germline V gene has CDR1 NSHNY and CDR2 SYGAGN. CDR3: CASSPGTGEDTQYF. Incomplete CDR3 DNA: TGTGCCAGCAGCCCCGGGACAGGGGAAGAC.

On this clone itself: The listed genes are named as in mouse. The read is 4 residues too short to cover the CDR3 end, so that end is filled in from the germline J gene. This chain connects TRBV13-1 to TRBJ2-7, with a possible D match to TRBD2 (5 bases). The V end was cut by 3 bases, the J end by 3 bases, with 7 bases between. The germline V gene has CDR1 NSHNY and CDR2 SYGAGN. The CDR3 sequence is 12 residues long. The sequenced CDR3 bases are TGTGCCAGCAGTGGGACTATCTAT. Its protein is CASSGTIY. The complete CDR3 protein is CASSGTIYEQYF.